The present entry profiles one T cell receptor beta chain with its context. This sample is part of a study of blood T cell repertoires in COVID-19. With V trimmed by 5 bases and J by 6 bases, 8 bases remained unmatched. CDR3 length equals 15 residues. Germline CDR1 reads KGHSH; CDR2 reads LQKENI. The method was immunoSEQ multiplex PCR; TCRdb's version includes in-frame clones alone and lacks a portion of them. The sample consists of 110,000 or so clones, about 90% of them appearing once. Material: peripheral blood. This receptor was taken from a human donor in a cohort sampled during active COVID-19. The rearrangement links TRBV18 to TRBJ2-1, with 9 nucleotides matching TRBD1. The CDR3 bases are TGTGCCAGCTCAGAACAGGGGGCTTTAGCCAATGAGCAGTTCTTC. Its protein product is CASSEQGALANEQFF.